The source of this T cell receptor beta chain is a study of cytomegalovirus exposure and HLA in healthy donors (dated 2017 in TCRdb). Concerning the study at large: According to an earlier analysis of 550 to 750 of the donors, 150 million to 200 million T cells yielded 117 million unique TCR beta sequences and more than 250 Gb of sequence data. An early release that covered about 600 HLA-typed donors contained about 300 gigabases of sequencing data and around 80 million unique TCR sequences. Of the 300 to 500 genotyped donors, 75% to 85% were placed in the genetic ancestry cluster associated with self-reported Caucasian donors. The study was designed to test whether signatures of past pathogen exposure could be identified by cataloging public T cell receptors. Using immunosequencing, the study profiled T cell repertoires from about 620 subjects and related those repertoires to cytomegalovirus serostatus. Along with the approximately 670-subject first cohort, a separate validation cohort of 120 different subjects was used. High-throughput TCR immunosequencing, statistical association of individual TCRs with disease status, and machine learning were combined to predict cytomegalovirus infection status. A later analysis re-examined previously published TCR beta repertoires from just over 650 donors and added high-resolution HLA genotyping to investigate patterns of TCR occurrence. In the later analysis, no new phenotypic data were used to find candidate immune exposures; instead, reliance was placed on TCR beta sequences and their occurrence across donors. An earlier analysis of 450 to 750 of the donors used high-throughput TCR beta sequencing to judge whether each TCR beta V gene segment behaved as functional or pseudogenic. Donor age, sex, ethnicity and CMV serostatus were collected together with the repertoire data. Genome-wide SNP genotypes for about three fifths of the roughly 670 donors were used in a later genetic analysis, which treated that subset as a discovery cohort. All discovery cohort repertoires had been generated using a single sequencing platform. HLA typing included class I and class II loci at four-digit resolution. Typing coverage varied by locus: roughly 629-630 donors for A, B, C, DRB1 and DQB1; 522 for DQA1; 600 to 610 for DPA1; approximately 450 for DPB1. Roughly 5 DR-DQ haplotypes were handled as single units for association and clustering, since linkage in the cohort was strong. On average, roughly 240,000 unique TCR beta nucleotide sequences were sequenced per donor among a few hundred genotyped donors of the cohort, with roughly 19% of those sequences being non-productive.

The cohort consisted of approximately 670 healthy bone marrow donors. Cohort members were all nominally healthy when sampled, although unrecorded immune exposures were likely present. The donor tested CMV seropositive, placing the donor among the 250 to 350 seropositive members of the cohort. A peripheral blood sample was collected from each donor, and TCR beta sequencing was performed on peripheral blood mononuclear cells. The Qiagen DNeasy Blood Extraction Kit was used to extract genomic DNA from the blood cell samples. Germline trimming: 3 bases from V, 0 bases from J; junction bases outside gene matches: 11. The germline V gene provides CDR1 LGHNA and CDR2 YSLEER. The CDR3, from cysteine to phenylalanine, totals 17 residues. Of the read, only the CDR3 DNA is kept; its 51 bases are in frame from base 1. Study-wide findings and limitations: A few of the identified cytomegalovirus-associated TCR beta chains were confirmed in vitro to be specific for cytomegalovirus antigens. Linkage disequilibrium might explain the correlated functional status among segregating V segments, but an unknown experimental factor could not be ruled out. Immune exposure information for the cohort was limited to CMV serostatus. Most CMV-associated TCR beta chains appeared to be HLA-restricted in a later analysis, and the HLA associations seemed to be driven largely by CMV exposure. According to a later analysis, TCR association rates differed among HLA loci, with DRB1 alleles showing the most associated TCRs and HLA-C alleles showing the fewest. The 87-base-pair reads could not distinguish some IMGT-functional V segments, including TRBV6-2 and TRBV6-3, so those segments were excluded. Presence/absence analyses assumed roughly uniform sequencing depth across donors, an assumption that may not hold. In a later genetic analysis, fewer N-insertions in productive TCRs were reported among donors in an Asian-associated ancestry cluster than the roughly 670-donor mean. Seventeen rarely observed V segments, including chromosome 9 orphons, were excluded from the earlier analysis of several hundred of the donors because counts were too low. A further reported finding was that TCR beta sequences accurately predicted the HLA-A and HLA-B alleles for most subjects in the first cohort. In an earlier analysis of around 500 of the donors, most TCR beta V segments appeared in productive rearrangements about 87% or about 30% of the time, broadly matching IMGT annotations. A cluster of highly shared sequence variants was judged likely to represent a technical artifact of the sequencing pipeline. Across donors, most TCR sequences were observed very rarely, whereas some public TCRs were present in many individuals. In a later genetic analysis, a missense DCLRE1C variant was associated with V-gene and J-gene trimming of TCR beta chains, and the association was replicated in an independent cohort. Because HLA typing was missing for some donors at each locus, association tests included only the typed subset. In a later analysis, HLA-associated TCR beta chains were found to be more clonally expanded and to have lower generation probabilities than equally common non-associated chains. A later analysis associated 16,951 TCR beta sequences with specific HLA alleles at a false discovery rate of 0.05. A later analysis reported that several top co-occurrence clusters appeared linked to parvovirus B19, influenza, CMV and Epstein-Barr virus. The classifier was reported to diagnose cytomegalovirus status with high specificity and sensitivity in both the original cohort and the validation cohort. The study listed 170 or so TCR beta chains as associated with cytomegalovirus. When HLA alleles, especially DR and DQ, strongly co-occurred, TCR associations were difficult to assign to individual alleles. The authors suggested that the approach could potentially be extended to other disease states and immunological phenotypes. The cohort was sequenced for TCR beta chains only, and without alpha or paired-chain data the features that could be detected were limited.

Libraries were built with the immunoSEQ multiplex PCR assay. For the multiplex PCR, a mixture combining 60 forward primers for TCR Vbeta segments and 13 reverse primers for TCR Jbeta segments was used. Amplification of the CDR3 region of rearranged TCR beta genes was performed with a multiplex PCR assay on genomic DNA. The Illumina HiSeq System was used to sequence the amplified TCR beta libraries as 87-base-pair reads. Concerning the study's data processing: A later analysis tallied roughly 78 million unique TCR beta chains across the 700 or so repertoires, and about 12 million of those chains were shared by two or more donors. To remove PCR and sequencing errors, raw reads were error-corrected and collapsed into unique sequences using a nearest-neighbor algorithm that merged closely related sequences. V, D and J gene segments were assigned by aligning CDR3 sequences to IMGT reference sequences. Each retained sequence needed at least a six-nucleotide match to both a V gene segment and a J gene segment. Rearrangements were classified as productive when the CDR3 lacked stop codons and remained in frame with V and J, and all other rearrangements were classified as non-productive. CDR3 was defined by IMGT convention, running from the second conserved V-encoded cysteine to the conserved J-encoded phenylalanine. The earlier analysis of about 620 of the donors excluded sequences that lacked an unambiguous match to a single V gene segment. In an earlier analysis of approximately 610 of the donors, V segments were called functional above 56.7% productive rearrangements and were called segregating when the between-donor standard deviation exceeded 5%. To diagnose cytomegalovirus status from the catalog of TCR beta chain sequences, a statistical classification framework was built. V and J gene assignment, in a later analysis, came from comparing TCR nucleotide sequences with IMGT/GENE-DB human TR gene sequences. In a later analysis, CDR3 sequences and most-parsimonious VDJ recombination scenarios were assigned using the TCRdist pipeline. In a later analysis, each TCR beta chain was defined by its CDR3 amino acid sequence together with its V-gene family, and reads without a unique V-gene family were excluded. A later analysis removed 550 to 650 highly shared, low-generation-probability nucleotide sequences to deal with suspected cross-contamination and a sequencing artifact. In a later analysis, a clonal expansion index was calculated for each public chain from normalized within-repertoire ranks of inferred template counts. Generation probabilities in a later analysis came from a VDJ recombination model fitted to out-of-frame rearrangements, and those results were checked against IGoR. Hypergeometric tests were used in a later analysis to score TCR-TCR, TCR-HLA and TCR-CMV co-occurrence, with a repertoire-size bias correction applied to the TCR pairs. In a later analysis, false discovery rates were estimated by permuting HLA or CMV assignments 20 times. A later analysis grouped co-occurring TCRs with DBSCAN, adding TCRdist sequence similarity when clustering within HLA-allele-positive subsets. For co-occurrence clustering, repertoires with fewer than 30,000 or more than 120,000 public chains were excluded, along with a handful of repertoires with anomalous nucleotide sharing. TCRdb limited this immuneACCESS table to in-frame rearrangements with V and J called. A share of clones is missing; checked studies link under half to unresolved V genes, and the rest is unexplained. V, J and clone size are those of that table, while D and trimming were read from the DNA. A total of some 120,000 clones appear in this sample, around 70% of them only once. The top ten constitute 6.5% to 9% of the sample.

For this clone: Its antigen remains unidentified. The input lacks base qualities; no much larger clone sits a single base away.

The specimen was PBMCs. The clonotype was recovered from a woman aged 40 to 49 in good health and CMV-seropositive. Rearrangement joined TRBV4-3 to TRBJ2-7, with TRBD1 identical over 7 junction bases. For the CDR3, the sequence is CASSQAFYRGSSYEQYF. The sequenced DNA is TGCGCCAGCAGCCAGGCTTTCTACAGGGGAAGCTCCTACGAGCAGTACTTC.